This is a list of T cell receptor beta chains from one sample in a study of blood T cell repertoires in COVID-19. Libraries were prepared by immunoSEQ multiplex PCR; TCRdb keeps only in-frame clonotypes and omits some of them. Among 200,000 or so clones listed, 86% were seen once. Sequenced sample: PBMCs or T cells enriched from blood (not recorded which). The receptor source for this set is a woman in her thirties or forties with acute COVID-19. CDR3s include the opening cysteine and the closing phenylalanine or tryptophan. D genes are given only for firm matches. Size values are once, few and many counts, or a class for expanded clones, and some rows have none.

V gene: TRBV18; D gene: TRBD1; clone size: -; J gene: TRBJ2-7; CDR3 protein: CASSPTGQGNEQYF; CDR3 DNA: TGTGCCAGCTCACCAACGGGACAGGGAAACGAGCAGTACTTC
V gene: TRBV7-8; D gene: TRBD1; clone size: -; J gene: TRBJ2-2; CDR3 protein: CASSSSGQHTGELFF; CDR3 DNA: TGTGCCAGCAGCTCCTCGGGACAGCACACCGGGGAGCTGTTTTTT
V gene: TRBV7-2; D gene: TRBD1; clone size: -; J gene: TRBJ1-2; CDR3 protein: CASSLVLGQGDGYTF; CDR3 DNA: TGTGCCAGCAGCTTGGTGCTGGGACAGGGTGATGGCTACACCTTC
V gene: TRBV5-1; D gene: TRBD1; clone size: -; J gene: TRBJ1-2; CDR3 protein: CASSPRDRGGGYGYTF; CDR3 DNA: TGCGCCAGCAGCCCCCGGGACAGGGGCGGGGGATATGGCTACACCTTC
V gene: TRBV12-3/TRBV12-4; D gene: -; clone size: many; J gene: TRBJ2-2; CDR3 protein: CASSPSSTGELFF; CDR3 DNA: TGTGCCAGCAGCCCATCGAGCACCGGGGAGCTGTTTTTT
V gene: TRBV5-1; D gene: -; clone size: -; J gene: TRBJ1-5; CDR3 protein: CASSPGTYGVSNQPQHF; CDR3 DNA: TGCGCCAGCAGCCCCGGTACCTACGGAGTTAGCAATCAGCCCCAGCATTTT
V gene: TRBV7-9; D gene: TRBD1; clone size: once; J gene: TRBJ1-2; CDR3 protein: CASRRTGGDYGYTF; CDR3 DNA: TGTGCCAGCAGAAGGACAGGGGGAGACTATGGCTACACCTTC
V gene: TRBV25-1; D gene: -; clone size: -; J gene: TRBJ1-3; CDR3 protein: CASSDPRETGNTIYF; CDR3 DNA: TGTGCCAGCAGTGATCCCAGGGAAACTGGAAACACCATATATTTT
V gene: TRBV4-1; D gene: TRBD1; clone size: few; J gene: TRBJ1-2; CDR3 protein: CASSQARTGAFYGYTF; CDR3 DNA: TGCGCCAGCAGCCAAGCTCGAACAGGGGCCTTTTATGGCTACACCTTC
V gene: TRBV9; D gene: TRBD1; clone size: -; J gene: TRBJ2-7; CDR3 protein: CASSQGDSISYEQYF; CDR3 DNA: TGTGCCAGCAGCCAAGGGGACAGCATCTCCTACGAGCAGTACTTC
V gene: TRBV30; D gene: -; clone size: -; J gene: TRBJ1-2; CDR3 protein: CAWSHRNYGYTF; CDR3 DNA: TGTGCCTGGAGTCACAGGAACTATGGCTACACCTTC
V gene: TRBV2; D gene: -; clone size: -; J gene: TRBJ1-1; CDR3 protein: CASSDPARGVEAFF; CDR3 DNA: TGTGCCAGCAGTGACCCTGCGCGGGGAGTTGAAGCTTTCTTT
V gene: TRBV10-3; D gene: TRBD2; clone size: -; J gene: TRBJ2-5; CDR3 protein: CAIGGLAQETQYF; CDR3 DNA: TGTGCCATCGGGGGACTAGCGCAAGAGACCCAGTACTTC
V gene: TRBV18; D gene: TRBD1; clone size: -; J gene: TRBJ2-1; CDR3 protein: CASSPLLGQGTNEQFF; CDR3 DNA: TGTGCCAGCTCACCACTATTGGGACAGGGGACTAATGAGCAGTTCTTC
V gene: TRBV2; D gene: TRBD1; clone size: -; J gene: TRBJ1-2; CDR3 protein: CASSEGQGAEGYTF; CDR3 DNA: TGTGCCAGCAGTGAAGGACAGGGGGCGGAAGGCTACACCTTC
V gene: TRBV5-1; D gene: TRBD1; clone size: -; J gene: TRBJ2-2; CDR3 protein: CASSLGTGQSGTGELFF; CDR3 DNA: TGCGCCAGCAGCTTAGGGACAGGGCAAAGCGGGACCGGGGAGCTGTTTTTT
V gene: TRBV14; D gene: TRBD1; clone size: -; J gene: TRBJ1-1; CDR3 protein: CASSQGTGPNTEAFF; CDR3 DNA: TGTGCCAGCAGCCAAGGGACAGGGCCGAACACTGAAGCTTTCTTT
V gene: TRBV4-3; D gene: -; clone size: -; J gene: TRBJ2-7; CDR3 protein: CASSQLGVSSYEQYF; CDR3 DNA: TGCGCCAGCAGCCAATTAGGGGTTAGCAGCTACGAGCAGTACTTC
V gene: TRBV4-3; D gene: -; clone size: -; J gene: TRBJ1-3; CDR3 protein: CASSQDLMGPDTIYF; CDR3 DNA: TGCGCCAGCAGCCAAGATCTGATGGGGCCGGACACCATATATTTT
V gene: TRBV14; D gene: -; clone size: -; J gene: TRBJ2-5; CDR3 protein: CASSPSTQTQYF; CDR3 DNA: TGTGCCAGCAGCCCAAGCACGCAGACCCAGTACTTC
V gene: TRBV11-1; D gene: TRBD1; clone size: -; J gene: TRBJ1-1; CDR3 protein: CASSSRRTGRNTEAFF; CDR3 DNA: TGTGCCAGCAGCTCCCGTCGGACAGGGAGAAACACTGAAGCTTTCTTT